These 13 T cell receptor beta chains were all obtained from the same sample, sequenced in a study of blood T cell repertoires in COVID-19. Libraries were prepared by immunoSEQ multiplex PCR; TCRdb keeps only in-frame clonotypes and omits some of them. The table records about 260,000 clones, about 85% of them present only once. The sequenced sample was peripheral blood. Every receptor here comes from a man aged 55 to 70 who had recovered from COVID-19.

The DNA for the CDR3 is TGTGCCAGCACCCTCGGGGGGCTGCGGGGGCATGGCACAGATACGCAGTATTTT. Its translation is CASTLGGLRGHGTDTQYF. The J gene is TRBJ2-3, the V gene TRBV7-8; a possible D gene is TRBD2 (7 bases). Looked up from germline, CDR1 is SGHVS and CDR2 is FQNEAQ. The CDR3 spans 18 residues. V was cut by 7 bases and J by 1 base, with 24 bases left in between.

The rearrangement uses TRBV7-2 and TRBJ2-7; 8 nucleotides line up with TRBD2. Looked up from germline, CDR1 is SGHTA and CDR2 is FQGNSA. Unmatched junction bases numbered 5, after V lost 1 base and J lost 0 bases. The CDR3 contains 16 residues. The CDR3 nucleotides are TGTGCCAGCAGCTTAGGAAGCGGGGGTGTCTCCTACGAGCAGTACTTC. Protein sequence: CASSLGSGGVSYEQYF.

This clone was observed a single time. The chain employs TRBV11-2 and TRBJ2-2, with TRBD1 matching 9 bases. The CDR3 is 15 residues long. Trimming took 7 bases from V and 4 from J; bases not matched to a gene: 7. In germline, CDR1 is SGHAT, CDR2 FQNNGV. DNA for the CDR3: TGTGCCAGCACACCCGGGACAGGGACCACCGGGGAGCTGTTTTTT. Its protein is CASTPGTGTTGELFF.

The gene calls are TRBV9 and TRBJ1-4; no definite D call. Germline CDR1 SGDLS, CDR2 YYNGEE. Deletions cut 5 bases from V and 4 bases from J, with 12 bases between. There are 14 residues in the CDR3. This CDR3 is CASSLSGDNEKLFF. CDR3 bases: TGTGCCAGCAGTCTAAGTGGAGATAATGAAAAACTGTTTTTT.

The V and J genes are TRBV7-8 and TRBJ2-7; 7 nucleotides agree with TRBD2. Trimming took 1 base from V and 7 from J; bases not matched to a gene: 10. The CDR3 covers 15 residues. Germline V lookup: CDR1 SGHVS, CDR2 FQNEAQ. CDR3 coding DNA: TGTGCCAGCAGCTTAGTCCCAGCGGGGAGGAAGGAGCAGTACTTC. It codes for CASSLVPAGRKEQYF.

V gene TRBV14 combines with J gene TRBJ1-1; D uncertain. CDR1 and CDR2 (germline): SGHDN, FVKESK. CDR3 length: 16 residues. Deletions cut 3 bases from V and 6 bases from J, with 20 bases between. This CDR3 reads CASSHSNQVPRSEAFF. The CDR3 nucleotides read TGTGCCAGCAGCCACTCAAATCAGGTTCCTCGCTCTGAAGCTTTCTTT.

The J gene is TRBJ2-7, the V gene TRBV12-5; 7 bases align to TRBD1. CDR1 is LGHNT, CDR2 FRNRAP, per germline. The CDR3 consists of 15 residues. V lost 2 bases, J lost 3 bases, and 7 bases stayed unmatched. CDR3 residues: CASGLLRGLIYEQYF. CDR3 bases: TGTGCTAGTGGTTTGCTCAGGGGGTTAATCTACGAGCAGTACTTC.

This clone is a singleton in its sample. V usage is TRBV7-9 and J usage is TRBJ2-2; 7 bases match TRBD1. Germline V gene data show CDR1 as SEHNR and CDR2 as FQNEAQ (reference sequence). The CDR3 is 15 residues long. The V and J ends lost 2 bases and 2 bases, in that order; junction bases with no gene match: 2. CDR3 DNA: TGTGCCAGCAGCTTACCAGGGGGTAACACCGGGGAGCTGTTTTTT. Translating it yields CASSLPGGNTGELFF.

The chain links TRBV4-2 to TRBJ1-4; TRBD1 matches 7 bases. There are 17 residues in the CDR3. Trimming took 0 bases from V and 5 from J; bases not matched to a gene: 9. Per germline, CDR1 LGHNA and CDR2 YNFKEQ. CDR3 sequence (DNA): TGTGCCAGCAGCCAAGATTTATTGGGACAGCAAAATGAAAAACTGTTTTTT. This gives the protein CASSQDLLGQQNEKLFF.

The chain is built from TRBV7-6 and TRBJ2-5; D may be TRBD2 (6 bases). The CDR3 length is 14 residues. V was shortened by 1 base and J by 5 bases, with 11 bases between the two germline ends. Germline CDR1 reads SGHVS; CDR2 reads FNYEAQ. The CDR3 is CASSLGTGEETQYF. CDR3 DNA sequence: TGTGCCAGCAGCTTAGGTACGGGGGAGGAGACCCAGTACTTC.

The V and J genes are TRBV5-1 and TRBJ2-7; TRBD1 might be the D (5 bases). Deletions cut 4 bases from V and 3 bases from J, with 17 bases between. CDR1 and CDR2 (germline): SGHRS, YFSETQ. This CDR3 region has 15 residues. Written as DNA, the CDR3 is TGCGCCAGCAGCCTGGGTTGGGGCGAGCTCTACGAGCAGTACTTC. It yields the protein CASSLGWGELYEQYF.

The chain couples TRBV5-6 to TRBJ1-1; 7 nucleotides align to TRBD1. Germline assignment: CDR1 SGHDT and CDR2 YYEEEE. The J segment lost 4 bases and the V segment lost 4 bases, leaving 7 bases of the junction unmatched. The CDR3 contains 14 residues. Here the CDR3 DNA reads TGTGCCAGCAGCCTCCAGGGGGTTAGCACTGAAGCTTTCTTT. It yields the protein CASSLQGVSTEAFF.

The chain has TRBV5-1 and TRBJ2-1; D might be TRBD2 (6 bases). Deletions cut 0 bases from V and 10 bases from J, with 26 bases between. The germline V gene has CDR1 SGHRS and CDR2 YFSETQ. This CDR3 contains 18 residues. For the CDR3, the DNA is TGCGCCAGCAGCTTGGGGGGCCTGGGAGCTCGTAGGACTAACGAGCAGTTCTTC. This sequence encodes CASSLGGLGARRTNEQFF. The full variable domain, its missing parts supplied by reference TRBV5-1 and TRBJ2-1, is KAGVTQTPRYLIKTRGQQVTLSCSPISGHRSVSWYQQTPGQGLQFLFEYFSETQRNKGNFPGRFSGRQFSNSRSEMNVSTLELGDSALYLCASSLGGLGARRTNEQFFGPGTRLTVL.